The rows below give T cell receptor beta chains drawn from one sample of a study of response to subunit inactivated influenza vaccine. TCRdb called the RT-PCR reads again in MiXCR, with one record for every CDR3 protein. This table has 800,000 to 1,000,000 distinct CDR3 sequences, roughly 20% appearing once. The specimen was PBMCs from blood, collected 4 to 6 days after vaccination. These receptors all stem from a man aged 45-65 years who received an inactivated influenza vaccine. The conserved cysteine and the conserved F or W are not part of the CDR3 here. The order of the fields is V gene, J gene, CDR3 protein.

>TRBV6-5|TRBJ1-1
ASSGVQGRAF
>TRBV9|TRBJ1-4
ASSVGLTNEKLF
>TRBV29-1|TRBJ2-1
SVEGSGRANEQF
>TRBV29-1|TRBJ2-2
SAEETSGRDNTGELF
>TRBV28|TRBJ2-7
ASSAYRTFYEQY
>TRBV10-3|TRBJ1-1
AITEQAGTGGAAF
>TRBV5-5|TRBJ2-5
ASSLVVGAVQETQY
>TRBV7-9|TRBJ2-5
ASSSGTGFRQTQY
>TRBV3-1|TRBJ1-1
ASSQVQGRTEAF
>TRBV12-3/TRBV12-4|TRBJ2-2
ASGTSPGELF